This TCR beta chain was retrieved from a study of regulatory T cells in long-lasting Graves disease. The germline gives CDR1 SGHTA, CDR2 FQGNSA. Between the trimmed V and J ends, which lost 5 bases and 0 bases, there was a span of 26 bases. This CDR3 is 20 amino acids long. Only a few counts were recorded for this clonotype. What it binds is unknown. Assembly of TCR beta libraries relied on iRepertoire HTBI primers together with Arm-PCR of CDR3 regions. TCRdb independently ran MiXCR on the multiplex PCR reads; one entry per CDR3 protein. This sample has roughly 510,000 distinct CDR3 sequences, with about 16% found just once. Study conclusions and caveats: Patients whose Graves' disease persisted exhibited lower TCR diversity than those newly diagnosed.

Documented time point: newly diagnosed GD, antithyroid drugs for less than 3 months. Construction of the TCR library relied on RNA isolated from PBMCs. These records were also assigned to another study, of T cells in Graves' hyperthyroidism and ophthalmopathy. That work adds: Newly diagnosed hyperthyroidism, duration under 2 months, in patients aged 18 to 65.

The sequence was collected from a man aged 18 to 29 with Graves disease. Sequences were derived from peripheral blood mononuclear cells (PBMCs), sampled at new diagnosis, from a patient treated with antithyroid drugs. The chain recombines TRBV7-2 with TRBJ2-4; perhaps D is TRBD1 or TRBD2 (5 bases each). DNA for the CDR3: TGTGCCAGCAGCCTGATAGGGCCGGGGACGGGCCTCTCAGCCAAAAACATTCAGTACTTC. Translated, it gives CASSLIGPGTGLSAKNIQYF. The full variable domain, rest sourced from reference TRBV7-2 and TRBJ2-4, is GAGVSQSPSNKVTEKGKDVELRCDPISGHTALYWYRQSLGQGLEFLIYFQGNSAPDKSGLPSDRFSAERTGGSVSTLTIQRTQQEDSAVYLCASSLIGPGTGLSAKNIQYFGAGTRLSVL.